The rows below give T cell receptor beta chains drawn from one sample of a study of T cell repertoires in cytomegalovirus infection. These receptors' targets are unknown. MiXCR was run by TCRdb on the reads, yielding one entry per CDR3 protein. The sample records 250,000 to 300,000 distinct CDR3 sequences, approximately 22% being singletons. The sample was cultured PBMCs, taken from culture after CMV antigen stimulation. The receptor set was obtained from a human donor in good health (CMV status not recorded). Some clones in this sample may be carry-over from other donors' samples. Each CDR3 is given with its conserved first and last residue.

TRBJ1-1 TRBV29-1 CSGSHQQGVAFF
TRBJ2-2 TRBV18 CASSYAGSTGELFF
TRBJ1-1 TRBV7-9 CASQTGNTEAFF
TRBJ1-4 TRBV12-3/TRBV12-4 CASSFGQGEKLFF
TRBJ1-1 TRBV20-1 CSALRQGATEAFF
TRBJ2-5 TRBV7-2 CASSTGTSAHQETQYF
TRBJ2-4 TRBV6-2/TRBV6-3 CASSYSGSGDIQYF
TRBJ1-5 TRBV10-3 CAISESRSRATDQPQHF
TRBJ2-7 TRBV28 CASSSWGGEAYEQYF
TRBJ2-7 TRBV2 CASRKTLMGREGLWEQYF
TRBJ2-1 TRBV12-3/TRBV12-4 CASSLPRSGGIEQFF
TRBJ2-1 TRBV4-3 CASSQLAGVHDEQFF
TRBJ2-5 TRBV7-2 CASSPTGDQETQYF
TRBJ2-1 TRBV12-5 CASGLVLQREANEQFF
TRBJ1-1 TRBV19 CASSSGQARNTEAFF
TRBJ1-4 TRBV7-2 CASSLERGAEKLFF
TRBJ2-2 TRBV7-6 CASSEDRDANTGELFF
TRBJ2-3 TRBV7-2 CASSGRSKDTQYF
TRBJ2-3 TRBV7-2 CASQAGVADTQYF
TRBJ2-3 TRBV7-2 CASSLLKLAGSTDTQYF
TRBJ2-1 TRBV5-1 CASREQDNEQFF
TRBJ1-2 TRBV15 CATSRVGARDGYTF
TRBJ2-3 TRBV4-1 CASSQNERVTDTQYF
TRBJ2-7 TRBV5-4 CASSRQEPYEQYF
TRBJ1-2 TRBV5-4 CASSGGGRNYGYTF
TRBJ2-1 TRBV19 CASSMSAVWNKQFF
TRBJ2-3 TRBV18 CASSPLTSGRPDTQYF
TRBJ2-1 TRBV20-1 CSASTRDYAYNEQFF
TRBJ1-5 TRBV7-9 CASSKSGLKPQHF
TRBJ1-2 TRBV5-1 CASSTDRSGYTF
TRBJ2-7 TRBV27 CASSPVGTGGYEQYF
TRBJ1-5 TRBV7-9 CASSLSQFPEISDQPQHF
TRBJ2-5 TRBV29-1 CSVVWETQYF
TRBJ1-1 TRBV20-1 CSARDRPEAFF
TRBJ1-2 TRBV29-1 CSVADYSYGYTF
TRBJ1-4 TRBV30 CAWGPGRPNEKLFF
TRBJ1-5 TRBV19 CASRRVIGTNNQPQHF
TRBJ1-2 TRBV18 CASSLYSGTDYGYTF